What follows are 3 T cell receptor beta chains derived from one specimen sequenced in a study of blood T cells in healthy people across ages. Through a sample-barcoded 5' primer and a J-beta primer mix, a second PCR was run for roughly 6 to 12 cycles. TCRdb redid the calling of the 5' RACE reads with MiXCR, one entry per CDR3 protein. The table has 800,000 to 1,000,000 distinct CDR3 sequences, 48% seen once. Sequencing was performed on blood. These receptor sequences come from a young man in good health.

The CDR3 loop is CASSPSGGQDIQYF. The CDR3 region has the DNA TGTGCCAGCTCACCAAGCGGGGGACAGGACATTCAGTACTTC. The genes are TRBV18 and TRBJ2-4, with D perhaps given as TRBD1 or TRBD2 (8 bases each). Germline CDR1 KGHSH, CDR2 LQKENI. The CDR3 covers 14 residues. Trimming left V 2 bases short and J 8 bases short, with 13 bases between.

V and J are TRBV6-5 and TRBJ2-1; tentatively, D is TRBD1 (6 bases). Trimming pared 8 bases from V and 0 bases from J, leaving 14 bases between. This CDR3 has 15 amino acids. The V gene's germline CDR1 is MNHEY and CDR2 SVGAGI. The CDR3 coding sequence is TGTGCCAGCCGGAAACAGGGAGTCTCCTACAATGAGCAGTTCTTC. Its protein product is CASRKQGVSYNEQFF.

The rearrangement links TRBV20-1 to TRBJ1-1; unclear D gene. The CDR3 spans 11 residues. V lost 2 bases and J 5 bases, leaving 6 bases between the germline ends. Germline CDR1 reads DFQATT; CDR2 reads SNEGSKA (reference sequence). DNA of the CDR3: TGCAGTGCTAGACCGGAGACTGAAGCTTTCTTT. Translated: CSARPETEAFF.